The 20 T cell receptor beta chains reported below all come from one sample, sequenced in a study of blood T cell repertoires in COVID-19 (dated by TCRdb to about 2020). The library was obtained by the immunoSEQ multiplex PCR assay. The immuneACCESS repertoire file appears here via TCRdb, limited to in-frame rearrangements. These files lack a portion of the clones; in checked studies, under half of the deficit traces to unresolved V genes, and the cause of the others is not known. The sample includes around 99,000 clones, with around nine tenths observed a single time. Less than 1.5% of the sample comes from the top ten. Sample: peripheral blood. These receptors all stem from a woman aged 30 to 39 with acute or convalescent COVID-19.

The chain has TRBV19 and TRBJ1-1; 7 bases are a match to TRBD1. V trimming: 7 bases; J trimming: 5 bases; junction bases outside the gene matches: 19. There are 17 residues in the CDR3. Germline-derived CDR1 and CDR2 are LNHDA and SQIVND (reference sequence). The CDR3 protein is CASTYSTGLVWGTEAFF. As DNA, the CDR3 is TGTGCCAGTACCTATTCGACAGGGCTGGTGTGGGGAACTGAAGCTTTCTTT.

The V and J genes are TRBV6-5 and TRBJ1-5; tentatively, D is TRBD1 (6 bases). The CDR3 sequence is 15 residues long. V lost 0 bases, J lost 6 bases, and 12 bases lay in between. CDR1 is MNHEY and CDR2 is SVGAGI in the germline V gene. The chain's CDR3 is CASSYSTGLGQPQHF. Here the CDR3 DNA reads TGTGCCAGCAGTTACTCTACAGGGTTAGGTCAGCCCCAGCATTTT.

The chain is built from TRBV7-2 and TRBJ2-2, with D possibly matching TRBD2 (6 bases). The CDR3 loop spans 15 amino acids. Germline V gene data show CDR1 as SGHTA and CDR2 as FQGNSA. V lost 6 bases and J 7 bases, leaving 18 bases between the germline ends. The CDR3 here is CASRQQTGEGGELFF. CDR3 sequence (DNA): TGTGCCAGCAGACAACAGACGGGGGAAGGCGGGGAGCTGTTTTTT.

The V and J genes are TRBV2 and TRBJ1-1; TRBD1 aligns across 7 bases. CDR1 is SNHLY, CDR2 FYNNEI, per germline. This CDR3 is built from 15 residues. V trimming: 6 bases; J trimming: 1 base; junction bases outside the gene matches: 8. CDR3 nucleotides: TGTGCCAGCAGACCGAGGACAGGACAGAACACTGAAGCTTTCTTT. This translates into CASRPRTGQNTEAFF.

The V call is TRBV28, the J call TRBJ2-2, with TRBD1 matching 9 bases. CDR1 and CDR2 (germline): MDHEN, SYDVKM. The V gene end was trimmed by 3 bases and the J gene end by 1 base; junction bases not matched to a gene: 12. The CDR3 has 19 residues. In DNA, the CDR3 is TGTGCCAGCAGTTTCTATTATGTGGTGGGACAGGGGAACACCGGGGAGCTGTTTTTT. This translates into CASSFYYVVGQGNTGELFF.

The chain combines TRBV30 with TRBJ2-2; D is perhaps TRBD1 (6 bases). Trimming stripped 7 bases from V and 5 bases from J, with 20 bases between. Germline loops: CDR1 GTSNPN, CDR2 SVGIG (reference sequence). The CDR3 spans 15 residues. CDR3 sequence: CASRGQGSSTGELFF. The CDR3 coding sequence is TGTGCCTCCAGAGGGCAGGGGTCGTCGACCGGGGAGCTGTTTTTT.

The chain is built from TRBV19 and TRBJ1-4, with D maybe TRBD1 (5 bases). Germline V lookup: CDR1 LNHDA, CDR2 SQIVND (reference sequence). This CDR3 is built from 12 residues. Trimming left V 5 bases short and J 8 bases short, with 9 bases between. The CDR3 sequence is CASSRQTEKLFF. CDR3 nucleotides: TGTGCCAGTAGTCGACAGACCGAAAAACTGTTTTTT.

In its sample, this clone was seen once. This chain uses TRBV6-5 with TRBJ2-5; tentatively, D is TRBD2 (5 bases). Trimming left V 7 bases short and J 2 bases short, with 14 bases between. The CDR3 totals 14 residues. Germline CDR1 is MNHEY and CDR2 is SVGAGI. The CDR3 DNA is TGTGCCAGCACGGCGGGCGGTACACAAGAGACCCAGTACTTC. Its translation is CASTAGGTQETQYF.

The chain has TRBV3-1 (or the pseudogene TRBV3-2) and TRBJ2-2; no reliable D call. Trimming shortened V by 1 base and J by 8 bases, and 11 bases separated the two germline ends. Per the germline V gene, CDR1 is LGHDT and CDR2 is YNNKEL (reference sequence). The CDR3 totals 14 residues. In nucleotides, the CDR3 is TGTGCCAGCAGCCAAGTTTCCAGAGGAGGGGAGCTGTTTTTT. It translates to CASSQVSRGGELFF.

The J gene is TRBJ1-2, the V gene TRBV4-3; D gene unclear. V lost 1 base, J lost 5 bases, and 17 bases lay in between. Germline CDR1 is LGHNA and CDR2 is YSLEER. The CDR3 is made up of 16 amino acids. The CDR3 loop reads CASSQVISDARYGYTF. The DNA for the CDR3 is TGCGCCAGCAGCCAAGTTATTTCTGACGCTAGATATGGCTACACCTTC.

The chain employs TRBV6-5 and TRBJ2-2; D may be TRBD1 (5 bases). The CDR3 sequence is 15 residues long. Germline assignment: CDR1 MNHEY and CDR2 SVGAGI. V gave up 7 bases and J gave up 5 bases, with 17 bases separating them. This CDR3 is CASTRSGSQTGELFF. DNA of the CDR3: TGTGCCAGCACCCGATCAGGGTCTCAGACCGGGGAGCTGTTTTTT.

This clone appeared a single time. This sequence joins TRBV5-1 and TRBJ2-3, with 13 bases matching TRBD2. This CDR3 has 15 amino acids. V lost 3 bases to trimming and J lost 6 bases; unmatched junction nucleotides: 4. Germline values: CDR1 SGHRS, CDR2 YFSETQ. CDR3: CASSSLTSGGDTQYF. As DNA, the CDR3 is TGCGCCAGCAGCTCGCTGACTAGCGGGGGGGATACGCAGTATTTT.

The genes are TRBV7-9 and TRBJ1-5; 7 bases line up with TRBD1. With V trimmed by 4 bases and J by 11 bases, 5 bases remained unmatched. From germline, CDR1 is SEHNR and CDR2 FQNEAQ (reference sequence). The CDR3 runs to 12 residues. The CDR3 loop is CASSSTGSTQHF. In DNA, the CDR3 is TGTGCCAGCAGCTCGACAGGGAGCACCCAGCATTTT.

The V gene is TRBV23-1, the J gene TRBJ2-5; D uncertain. TRBV23-1 is classed as an ORF, of uncertain function. This CDR3 comprises 10 residues. Deletions cut 4 bases from V and 5 bases from J, with 2 bases between. The CDR3 sequence: CASSPETQYF. CDR3 nucleotide sequence: TGCGCCAGCAGTCCGGAGACCCAGTACTTC.

In the case of this clone: One junction end disagrees with the germline gene, perhaps due to a read error. This chain connects TRBV6-2 or TRBV6-3 to TRBJ1-2; 7 nucleotides align to TRBD1. The V gene's germline CDR1 is MNHEY and CDR2 SVGEGT. The CDR3 is 11 amino acids. CDR3: CASSSPGQSSF. The CDR3 DNA reads as TGTGCCAGCAGTTCACCGGGACAGTCTAGCTTC.

This sequence joins TRBV4-3 and TRBJ1-4; tentatively, D is TRBD1 (6 bases). The CDR3 is made up of 14 amino acids. CDR1 and CDR2 (germline): LGHNA, YSLEER. The V end was cut by 4 bases, the J end by 5 bases, with 11 bases between. The CDR3 nucleotides are TGCGCCAGCAGCCGATTCGGACAGAATGAAAAACTGTTTTTT. As protein: CASSRFGQNEKLFF.

CDR3 protein: CASSLDPGQGNSPLHF. The CDR3 DNA reads TGTGCCAGCAGCTTAGATCCGGGACAGGGTAATTCACCCCTCCACTTT. The rearrangement uses TRBV7-6 and TRBJ1-6; 9 bases align to TRBD1. V was clipped by 1 base and J by 6 bases; unmatched bases: 4. The CDR3 consists of 16 residues. Germline assignment: CDR1 SGHVS and CDR2 FNYEAQ.

The J gene is TRBJ1-4, the V gene TRBV3-1 (or the pseudogene TRBV3-2); TRBD1 aligns across 10 bases. The CDR3 is made up of 18 amino acids. Trimming removed 4 bases from V and 7 bases from J; junction bases left unmatched: 15. Germline CDR1 and CDR2: LGHDT and YNNKEL (reference sequence). CDR3 sequence: CASSRWAMDRGNREKLFF. DNA for the CDR3: TGTGCCAGCAGCCGCTGGGCTATGGACAGGGGGAATCGTGAAAAACTGTTTTTT.

This rearrangement joins TRBV7-2 to TRBJ2-1; possible D gene TRBD1, 5 bases. The CDR3 loop spans 15 amino acids. V lost 1 base and J lost 3, with 10 bases in between. Germline V lookup: CDR1 SGHTA, CDR2 FQGNSA. The CDR3 bases are TGTGCCAGCAGCTTAGAGGGAAGGGGCTACAATGAGCAGTTCTTC. As protein: CASSLEGRGYNEQFF.

The chain uses TRBV6-5 and TRBJ2-7; TRBD1 matches at 7 bases. From germline, CDR1 is MNHEY and CDR2 SVGAGI. The V segment lost 7 bases and the J segment 5 bases; nucleotides outside the gene matches: 8. The CDR3 extends over 13 amino acids. CDR3 DNA sequence: TGTGCCAGCAACTACGACAGGGAACACGAGCAGTACTTC. Translating it yields CASNYDREHEQYF.